This T cell receptor beta chain emerged from a study of cytomegalovirus exposure and HLA in healthy donors. PCR amplification relied on 60 Vbeta primers (plus 13 Jbeta primers). This table comes from immunoSEQ multiplex PCR, and its TCRdb copy is limited to in-frame clones, with some not included. The table lists 200,000 to 250,000 clones, about 75% of them singletons. This CDR3 has 19 residues. V lost 0 bases to trimming and J lost 2 bases; unmatched junction nucleotides: 14. Germline-derived CDR1 and CDR2 are SEHNR and FQNEAQ (reference sequence). The gene calls are TRBV7-9 and TRBJ2-5, with 8 bases fitting TRBD2. The TCR originated in a woman between 25 and 40 years old in good health and CMV-seronegative. What was sequenced was PBMCs. The CDR3: CASSLAWSGSGVGQETQYF. DNA of the CDR3: TGTGCCAGCAGCTTAGCATGGTCAGGTAGCGGGGTCGGGCAAGAGACCCAGTACTTC.